The source of this TCR beta chain is a study of blood T cell repertoires in COVID-19. TCRdb's table, derived via immunoSEQ multiplex PCR, lists solely in-frame clones and lacks some. There are hundreds of thousands of clones in the sample; roughly 87% occur only once, and 3% lies in the top ten. Recruits, aged roughly 18 to 95 years, lived in 24 US areas. Each recovered donor of Cohort 3 presented with two negative PCRs, clearance, or symptom resolution. The germline CDR1 and CDR2 sequences are MNHEY and SVGAGI. J lost 5 bases, V lost 0 bases, and 6 bases had no gene match. The CDR3 spans 15 residues.

The specimen was PBMCs or T cells enriched from blood (not recorded which). V gene TRBV6-5 combines with J gene TRBJ2-7; 8 nucleotides align to TRBD1. The clonotype was recovered from a woman in her 30s who had recovered from COVID-19. This CDR3 reads CASSYSQGAENEQYF. Written as DNA, the CDR3 is TGTGCCAGCAGTTACTCGCAGGGGGCTGAGAACGAGCAGTACTTC.